The sequence of this T cell receptor (beta chain) was determined in a study of neurological immune-mediated disorders. CDR1 and CDR2 (germline): SGHKS, YYEKEE (reference sequence). This CDR3 has 16 amino acids. V lost 0 bases, J lost 1 base, and 13 bases lay in between. As for the cDNA, it was generated by 5'RACE with 10-nucleotide random UMIs. TCRdb redid the calling of the 5' RACE reads with MiXCR, one entry per CDR3 protein. This repertoire shows 55,000 to 65,000 distinct CDR3 sequences, about 10% found once; its top ten account for around 6.7%. The table lists this clonotype with many counts. The sample's time point: longitudinal time-point 1 (baseline).

This chain joins TRBV5-5 and TRBJ1-1; weak D call: TRBD1 (5 bases). The sequenced material came from PBMCs. The receptor was isolated from a male donor with HTLV-1-associated myelopathy (HAM/TSP). The CDR3 loop is CASSLVGGRGNTEAFF. CDR3 DNA: TGTGCCAGCAGCTTGGTTGGGGGTCGTGGGAACACTGAAGCTTTCTTT.